This T cell receptor (beta chain) was retrieved from a study of cytomegalovirus exposure and HLA in healthy donors. The CDR3 loop spans 15 amino acids. Between the trimmed V and J ends, which lost 6 bases and 4 bases, there was a span of 16 bases. Germline-derived CDR1 and CDR2 are SNHLY and FYNNEI. Clones were read by immunoSEQ multiplex PCR, and TCRdb kept only the in-frame ones, dropping some. Of some 330,000 clones detected, about nine tenths appear once; the ten largest clones hold approximately 0.84%. The source is a woman aged 18-29 years in good health and CMV-seronegative. This sequence joins TRBV2 and TRBJ1-5; TRBD1 is a possible D gene (6 bases). Sample: PBMCs. Here the CDR3 DNA reads TGTGCCAGCAGCTCCTGGACAGCTGGGAATCAGCCCCAGCATTTT. Translation: CASSSWTAGNQPQHF.